The clone carrying this T cell receptor (beta chain) came up many times. Its matching antigen is unknown. Molecular barcoded adaptors covering alpha/delta and beta/gamma chains were used on approximately 440 ng RNA. TCRdb reanalysed the reads using MiXCR and keeps one entry per CDR3 protein. The table shows more than 55,000 distinct CDR3 sequences, with roughly 19% occurring only once. The source of the sample is a study of read filtering for tumor transcriptome and immune sequencing. About the study: Whole-transcriptome libraries were prepared after DNase treatment. IR-seq gave about 4.05 to 11 million TCR reads per sample; RNA-seq gave about 80 to 1,400.

General study results and limits: In IR-seq, single-read clonotypes were approximately 79% of clonotypes but about 3.5% of reads. IR-seq captured clonotypes deeper and more reliably than RNA-seq.

Specimen: a population of CD138-negative cells sorted from bone marrow. The clonotype comes from a donor at least 40 years old with multiple myeloma.

This CDR3 reads CASSVPQGLTDTQYF. Here the CDR3 DNA reads TGTGCCAGCAGCGTACCACAGGGCCTCACAGATACGCAGTATTTT. The genes are TRBV5-4 and TRBJ2-3, with a tentative D call TRBD1 (6 bases). CDR1 is SGHNT, CDR2 YYREEE, per germline (reference sequence). This CDR3 is built from 15 residues. V lost 4 bases and J 2 bases, leaving 14 bases between the germline ends.